Below, one TCR beta chain is given with its context. Its antigen remains unknown. The sample comes from a study of response to subunit inactivated influenza vaccine. Broader study findings: The authors suggested that few new T cells are recruited per seasonal influenza vaccination.

The CDR3 covers 16 residues. Looked up from germline, CDR1 is SGHRS and CDR2 is YFSETQ. V was pared by 4 bases and J by 2 bases, with 4 bases of the junction left unmatched. A single record per CDR3 protein comes from TCRdb applying MiXCR to the RT-PCR reads. This table has hundreds of thousands of distinct CDR3 sequences, 20% to 25% appearing once. The receptor was derived from a man aged 50 to 69 who received an inactivated influenza vaccine. The specimen comprised PBMCs from blood, sampled about 19 months after vaccination. The chain uses TRBV5-1 and TRBJ2-5; 14 bases match TRBD2. This CDR3 is CASSLGTSGSQETQYF. CDR3 nucleotide sequence: TGCGCCAGCAGCCTCGGGACTAGCGGGAGTCAAGAGACCCAGTACTTC.